This T cell receptor (beta chain) is from a study of cytomegalovirus exposure and HLA in healthy donors. Profiling relied on immunoSEQ multiplex PCR, and the TCRdb table lists in-frame clones only, not all of them. The repertoire includes under 200,000 clones, about 90% of them detected once, and about 5.8% sits in the top ten. A single count supports this clone. Deletions cut 5 bases from V and 7 bases from J, with 15 bases between. Per germline, CDR1 MNHEY and CDR2 SVGAGI. The CDR3 covers 14 residues. The chain combines TRBV6-5 with TRBJ2-1; D is uncertain. The material sequenced was PBMCs. This receptor was obtained from a woman aged 25 to 39 in good health and CMV-seronegative. CDR3 region: CASSRGPLENEQFF. The CDR3 DNA reads as TGTGCCAGCAGTCGTGGACCTCTCGAAAATGAGCAGTTCTTC.